These 20 T cell receptor beta chains came from one sample sequenced in a study of cytomegalovirus exposure and HLA in healthy donors. Only in-frame clones appear in the TCRdb table, and some are missing; sequencing was by immunoSEQ multiplex PCR. The repertoire holds 130,000 to 150,000 clones, roughly nine tenths seen once, with about 9.9% in the top ten. Source material: PBMCs. The receptors were gathered from a woman younger than 30 in good health and CMV-seropositive.

The rearrangement joins TRBV28 to TRBJ2-3; the D gene is possibly TRBD1 (7 bases). The CDR3 has 15 amino acids. From germline, CDR1 is MDHEN and CDR2 SYDVKM. V was cut by 6 bases and J by 0 bases, with 13 bases left in between. This CDR3 is CASSPQGGSTDTQYF. The DNA for the CDR3 is TGTGCCAGCAGCCCCCAGGGGGGTAGCACAGATACGCAGTATTTT.

The genes are TRBV11-1 and TRBJ2-5; 9 nucleotides match TRBD2. The length of the CDR3 is 15 residues. With V trimmed by 1 base and J by 5 bases, 5 bases remained unmatched. The germline CDR1 and CDR2 sequences are SGHAT and FQDESV (reference sequence). DNA for the CDR3: TGTGCCAGCAGCTTAGTTGCGGGGGGGCCCGAGACCCAGTACTTC. This gives the protein CASSLVAGGPETQYF.

The chain has TRBV27 and TRBJ1-2; tentatively, D is TRBD1 (6 bases). This CDR3 is 13 amino acids long. Germline values: CDR1 MNHEY, CDR2 SMNVEV (reference sequence). V lost 6 bases, J lost 4 bases, and 12 bases lay in between. The CDR3 loop reads CASSLGQTYGYTF. CDR3 coding DNA: TGTGCCAGCAGCCTTGGACAGACCTATGGCTACACCTTC.

The chain joins TRBV5-1 to TRBJ1-4; D uncertain. Trimming took off 0 bases at V and 5 bases at J, with 5 bases between the two ends. Germline V gene data show CDR1 as SGHRS and CDR2 as YFSETQ. The CDR3 is 13 residues long. The CDR3 region has the DNA TGCGCCAGCAGCTTGGCGGGAAATGAAAAACTGTTTTTT. Protein: CASSLAGNEKLFF. Using reference TRBV5-1 and TRBJ1-4 for the parts outside the CDR3, the full variable domain is KAGVTQTPRYLIKTRGQQVTLSCSPISGHRSVSWYQQTPGQGLQFLFEYFSETQRNKGNFPGRFSGRQFSNSRSEMNVSTLELGDSALYLCASSLAGNEKLFFGSGTQLSVL.

This chain connects TRBV27 to TRBJ1-5, with D maybe TRBD1 (6 bases). The CDR3 length is 15 residues. Per the germline V gene, CDR1 is MNHEY and CDR2 is SMNVEV (reference sequence). Trimming took off 4 bases at V and 1 base at J, with 11 bases between the two ends. The CDR3 is CASSSKGESNQPQHF. The CDR3 bases are TGTGCCAGCAGTTCGAAGGGGGAGAGCAATCAGCCCCAGCATTTT.

For the CDR3, the DNA is TGTGCCAGCAGCCCGACAGGATTTAATGAAAAACTGTTTTTT. It is translated as CASSPTGFNEKLFF. V and J are TRBV7-9 and TRBJ1-4; the D gene is possibly TRBD1 (6 bases). CDR1 SEHNR and CDR2 FQNEAQ come from the germline V gene (reference sequence). V was pared by 5 bases and J by 4 bases, with 11 bases between. The CDR3 consists of 14 residues. The whole variable domain, filled in from reference TRBV7-9 and TRBJ1-4, reads DTGVSQNPRHKITKRGQNVTFRCDPISEHNRLYWYRQTLGQGPEFLTYFQNEAQLEKSRLLSDRFSAERPKGSFSTLEIQRTEQGDSAMYLCASSPTGFNEKLFFGSGTQLSVL.

The chain carries TRBV19 and TRBJ1-2; 8 bases agree with TRBD1. This CDR3 is 16 amino acids long. The germline gives CDR1 LNHDA, CDR2 SQIVND (reference sequence). Losses at the gene ends were 0 bases for V and 2 bases for J; bases not matched to a gene: 5. The CDR3 sequence: CASSIDPGGRNYGYTF. CDR3 nucleotide sequence: TGTGCCAGTAGTATAGACCCAGGGGGCAGGAACTATGGCTACACCTTC.

This rearrangement joins TRBV18 to TRBJ2-1; maybe TRBD2 (6 bases). Germline CDR1 KGHSH, CDR2 LQKENI. The germline V and J ends were trimmed by 5 bases and 7 bases, with 15 bases remaining between them. CDR3 size: 14 residues. The CDR3 bases are TGTGCCAGCTCATCCCTGGGGACTCAAAATGAGCAGTTCTTC. Protein product: CASSSLGTQNEQFF.

This clone has just one count. The CDR3 bases are TGCAGCGGCGGGACTGGAAACACCATATATTTT. As protein: CSGGTGNTIYF. The chain has TRBV29-1 and TRBJ1-3; D remains ambiguous. The V gene's germline CDR1 is SQVTM and CDR2 ANQGSEA. This CDR3 is built from 11 residues. Trimming cost V 7 bases and J 2 bases, with 6 bases left between them.

The chain carries TRBV2 and TRBJ1-2, with D tentatively TRBD1 (5 bases). This CDR3 comprises 14 residues. Trimming cost V 8 bases and J 5 bases, with 18 bases left between them. The germline V gene has CDR1 SNHLY and CDR2 FYNNEI. CDR3 residues: CASRKGRGDYGYTF. The CDR3 nucleotides are TGTGCCAGCCGGAAGGGTAGGGGCGATTATGGCTACACCTTC.

The chain joins TRBV28 to TRBJ2-5, with 8 nucleotides matching TRBD2. Germline V gene lookup returns CDR1 MDHEN and CDR2 SYDVKM. V lost 3 bases to trimming and J lost 2 bases; unmatched junction nucleotides: 11. There are 17 residues in the CDR3. In DNA form, the CDR3 reads TGTGCCAGCAGTTTTCCTTTAATCGAGCGGGGGCAAGAGACCCAGTACTTC. The encoded protein is CASSFPLIERGQETQYF.

The chain recombines TRBV15 with TRBJ2-7; a weak D match, TRBD2 (5 bases). Per germline, CDR1 LNHNV and CDR2 YYDKDF (reference sequence). This CDR3 region has 15 residues. V dropped 5 bases and J dropped 0 bases, with 14 bases sitting between them. This chain's CDR3 is CATSPGGFSSYEQYF. In nucleotides, the CDR3 is TGTGCCACCAGCCCCGGCGGGTTCAGCTCCTACGAGCAGTACTTC.

The chain has TRBV25-1 and TRBJ2-5; 8 positions match TRBD1. The V segment lost 3 bases and the J segment 1 base; nucleotides outside the gene matches: 13. Germline V gene data show CDR1 as MGHDK and CDR2 as SYGVNS. This CDR3 comprises 18 residues. CDR3 sequence reads: CASSDPGQGSTLQETQYF. The CDR3 DNA reads TGTGCCAGCAGTGACCCCGGACAGGGATCCACCCTCCAAGAGACCCAGTACTTC.

The genes are TRBV5-8 and TRBJ2-3; 10 bases match TRBD2. V dropped 4 bases and J dropped 2; count of bases not matched to a gene: 7. The CDR3 sequence is 16 residues long. The germline gives CDR1 SGHTS, CDR2 YDEGEE. CDR3 DNA sequence: TGTGCCAGCAGCCCTACTAGCGGGGCCTCCACAGATACGCAGTATTTT. It encodes CASSPTSGASTDTQYF.

J is TRBJ1-1 and V is TRBV6-1; 7 bases map to TRBD1. Trimming took 6 bases from V and 5 from J; bases not matched to a gene: 6. The V gene's germline CDR1 is MNHNS and CDR2 SASEGT. The CDR3 is 13 residues long. The CDR3 region has the DNA TGTGCCAGCAGCGAGACAGGGAGGACTGAAGCTTTCTTT. As protein: CASSETGRTEAFF.

This clone has just a few counts. J is TRBJ1-4 and V is TRBV5-8, with 9 bases lining up with TRBD1. The CDR3 has 15 residues. Trimming at V came to 1 base and at J to 5 bases, leaving 3 bases not matched to a gene. CDR1 is SGHTS, CDR2 YDEGEE, per germline. This chain's CDR3 is CASSLTGTGNEKLFF. The CDR3 DNA sequence: TGTGCCAGCAGCTTGACGGGGACAGGGAATGAAAAACTGTTTTTT.

As DNA, the CDR3 is TGTGCCAGCAGGGTAGGGACTAGCGGGGTAGAGACCCAGTACTTC. Translating it yields CASRVGTSGVETQYF. V gene TRBV5-4 combines with J gene TRBJ2-5; 13 nucleotides line up with TRBD2. The CDR3 totals 15 residues. J gave up 4 bases and V 5 bases, and 5 bases lay outside the gene matches. Per germline, CDR1 SGHNT and CDR2 YYREEE (reference sequence).

There are a few counts of this clone. V usage is TRBV6-5 and J usage is TRBJ1-6; tentative D call: TRBD1 (5 bases). This CDR3 is built from 16 residues. Germline V gives CDR1 MNHEY, CDR2 SVGAGI. Trimming left V 4 bases short and J 5 bases short, with 15 bases between. CDR3 DNA sequence: TGTGCCAGCAGTTCCCGACAGCTACTGAATAATTCACCCCTCCACTTT. Amino acid sequence: CASSSRQLLNNSPLHF.

V usage is TRBV18 and J usage is TRBJ2-7; 7 bases are shared with TRBD1. Germline-derived CDR1 and CDR2 are KGHSH and LQKENI. V lost 2 bases, J lost 2 bases, and 3 bases stayed unmatched. The CDR3 covers 14 residues. The CDR3 here is CASSPGRGPYEQYF. CDR3 coding DNA: TGTGCCAGCTCACCAGGAAGGGGGCCCTACGAGCAGTACTTC.

V gene TRBV27 combines with J gene TRBJ2-7, with TRBD1 matching 9 bases. From germline, CDR1 is MNHEY and CDR2 SMNVEV (reference sequence). The V and J ends lost 5 bases and 4 bases, in that order; junction bases with no gene match: 6. The CDR3 runs to 14 residues. This chain's CDR3 is CASSLATGGYEQYF. The CDR3 DNA reads TGTGCCAGCAGTCTAGCGACAGGGGGATACGAGCAGTACTTC.